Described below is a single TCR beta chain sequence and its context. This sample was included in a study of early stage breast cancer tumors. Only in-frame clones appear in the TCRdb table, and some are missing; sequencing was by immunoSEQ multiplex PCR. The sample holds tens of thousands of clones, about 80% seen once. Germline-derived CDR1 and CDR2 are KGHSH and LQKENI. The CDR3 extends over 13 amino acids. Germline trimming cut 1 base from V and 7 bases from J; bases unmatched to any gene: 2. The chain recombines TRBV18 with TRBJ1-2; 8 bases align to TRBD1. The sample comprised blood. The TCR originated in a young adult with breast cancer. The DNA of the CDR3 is TGTGCCAGCTCACCACGCCAGGGGGCTGGCTACACCTTC. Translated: CASSPRQGAGYTF.